One and the same sample provided the 10 T cell receptor beta chains below, sequenced in a study of blood T cells in healthy people across ages. Next came a second PCR, run for roughly 6 to 11 cycles, which used a sample-barcoded 5' primer along with a J-beta primer mix. TCRdb recomputed calls from the 5' RACE reads with MiXCR, one row per CDR3 protein. The sample shows hundreds of thousands of distinct CDR3 sequences, 20% to 25% of them seen only once. The sequencing sample was made of blood. Every receptor here comes from a man between 65 and 79 years old in good health.

The sample holds a few counts of this clonotype. V usage is TRBV12-3 or TRBV12-4 and J usage is TRBJ2-1; 8 bases align to TRBD2. This CDR3 contains 14 residues. J gave up 7 bases and V 1 base, and 3 bases lay outside the gene matches. CDR3 nucleotide sequence: TGTGCCAGCAGTTTAGGGACTAGCACAAATGAGCAGTTCTTC. This sequence encodes CASSLGTSTNEQFF.

The chain joins TRBV6-6 to TRBJ2-3; a possible D gene is TRBD2 (6 bases). The CDR3 has 15 amino acids. V lost 1 base and J lost 3, with 11 bases in between. Germline V gives CDR1 MNHNY, CDR2 SVGAGI (reference sequence). This CDR3 reads CASSYLAARTDTQYF. DNA for the CDR3: TGTGCCAGCAGTTACTTAGCGGCCAGGACAGATACGCAGTATTTT.

The chain is built from TRBV14 and TRBJ1-6; D uncertain. Germline CDR1 and CDR2: SGHDN and FVKESK. The ends were cut back, 4 bases at V and 10 bases at J, with 14 bases in the middle. The CDR3 consists of 14 residues. The CDR3 DNA reads as TGTGCCAGCAGCCTTGTACAGCGCCTCTCACCCCTCCACTTT. It encodes CASSLVQRLSPLHF. Using reference TRBV14 and TRBJ1-6 for the parts outside the CDR3, the full variable domain is EAGVTQFPSHSVIEKGQTVTLRCDPISGHDNLYWYRRVMGKEIKFLLHFVKESKQDESGMPNNRFLAERTGGTYSTLKVQPAELEDSGVYFCASSLVQRLSPLHFGNGTRLTVT.

The chain is built from TRBV18 and TRBJ2-3; possible D gene TRBD1, 5 bases. V was cut by 4 bases and J by 5 bases, with 13 bases left in between. From germline, CDR1 is KGHSH and CDR2 LQKENI. This CDR3 contains 14 residues. CDR3 sequence (DNA): TGTGCCAGCTCACGAGTTGGGGCCGAAGATACGCAGTATTTT. Translation gives CASSRVGAEDTQYF.

This clonotype was recorded many times. V and J are TRBV11-1 and TRBJ2-1; 9 bases agree with TRBD2. The CDR3 is made up of 12 amino acids. Germline assignment: CDR1 SGHAT and CDR2 FQDESV (reference sequence). V lost 0 bases, J lost 15 bases, and 3 bases stayed unmatched. This CDR3 reads CASSLAREGLFF. CDR3 sequence (DNA): TGTGCCAGCAGCTTAGCGCGGGAGGGTCTGTTCTTC.

This clonotype has just a few counts. The chain uses TRBV20-1 and TRBJ1-4; TRBD1 might be the D (6 bases). The V end lost 2 bases, the J end lost 8 bases, and 12 bases lay between the germline ends. CDR3 length: 13 residues. Germline V gene sequence: CDR1 DFQATT, CDR2 SNEGSKA (reference sequence). CDR3 in amino acids: CSARPRGWEKLFF. DNA of the CDR3: TGCAGTGCTAGACCCAGGGGTTGGGAAAAACTGTTTTTT.

The chain carries TRBV7-9 and TRBJ1-6; D gene ambiguous. Trimming left V 10 bases short and J 10 bases short, with 14 bases between. Germline V gene sequence: CDR1 SEHNR, CDR2 FQNEAQ (reference sequence). The CDR3 is 12 residues long. The CDR3: CATGVSVSPLHF. The CDR3 DNA follows: TGTGCCACCGGGGTTTCCGTCTCACCCCTCCACTTT. The full variable domain, completed using reference TRBV7-9 and TRBJ1-6, is DTGVSQNPRHKITKRGQNVTFRCDPISEHNRLYWYRQTLGQGPEFLTYFQNEAQLEKSRLLSDRFSAERPKGSFSTLEIQRTEQGDSAMYLCATGVSVSPLHFGNGTRLTVT.

This clonotype was picked up a small number of times. The V gene is TRBV12-3 or TRBV12-4, the J gene TRBJ2-7, with a weak D call TRBD2 (6 bases). The J call may be wrong; the DNA end is better matched by TRBJ2-1. The CDR3 consists of 14 residues. CDR3 DNA sequence: TGTGCCAGCAGTAGCCGGGACTTCGTAGGTGAGCAGTTCTTC. Residues: CASSSRDFVGEQFF.

This clonotype was seen just once. The chain recombines TRBV7-9 with TRBJ2-5, with TRBD2 matching over 14 bases. V lost 8 bases, J lost 2 bases, and 4 bases stayed unmatched. Per germline, CDR1 SEHNR and CDR2 FQNEAQ (reference sequence). This CDR3 spans 15 amino acids. CDR3: CASGGLAGEQETQYF. The CDR3 DNA sequence: TGTGCCAGCGGGGGACTAGCGGGAGAACAAGAGACCCAGTACTTC.

There are a few counts of this clonotype. J is TRBJ1-1 and V is TRBV28; D is perhaps TRBD1 (6 bases). There are 14 residues in the CDR3. Deletions cut 5 bases from V and 5 bases from J, with 15 bases between. CDR1 is MDHEN and CDR2 is SYDVKM in the germline V gene. The CDR3 DNA sequence: TGTGCCAGCAGTCCCCCGGCAGGGGTAACTGAAGCTTTCTTT. Translated: CASSPPAGVTEAFF.